One and the same sample provided the 25 T cell receptor beta chains below, sequenced in a study of blood T cell repertoires in COVID-19. Here immunoSEQ multiplex PCR was the method, and the copy in TCRdb shows in-frame clones only, minus some. The sample yields roughly 50,000 clones, 65% to 90% seen once. The source material was peripheral blood. The receptors derive from a human donor in a cohort sampled during active COVID-19.

The chain uses TRBV12-3 or TRBV12-4 and TRBJ2-7; the match to TRBD1 covers 7 bases. This CDR3 contains 13 residues. V trimming: 8 bases; J trimming: 2 bases; junction bases outside the gene matches: 6. CDR3: CASRPGQTYEQYF. CDR3 sequence (DNA): TGTGCCAGCCGACCGGGACAGACCTACGAGCAGTACTTC.

This clone appeared many times. The V call is TRBV18, the J call TRBJ2-2, with TRBD2 as a possible D gene (5 bases). V was trimmed by 1 base and J by 6 bases, leaving 9 bases between them. The CDR3 consists of 14 residues. Germline CDR1 and CDR2: KGHSH and LQKENI. CDR3 loop: CASSPLGDAGELFF. CDR3 coding DNA: TGTGCCAGCTCACCACTGGGAGACGCCGGGGAGCTGTTTTTT.

The chain carries TRBV28 and TRBJ1-2, with 10 positions matching TRBD1. Germline V gene lookup returns CDR1 MDHEN and CDR2 SYDVKM. V shed 5 bases and J 5 bases; nucleotides not matched to a gene: 8. This CDR3 comprises 15 residues. In DNA, the CDR3 is TGTGCCAGCAGTCCCGGGACAGGGGCGGGGTATGGCTACACCTTC. Its protein product is CASSPGTGAGYGYTF.

This rearrangement joins TRBV5-1 to TRBJ2-5, with 8 bases that match TRBD1. The germline gives CDR1 SGHRS, CDR2 YFSETQ. The ends lost 4 bases at V and 4 bases at J; junction bases unmatched: 6. CDR3 size: 14 residues. The CDR3 is CASSGQGARETQYF. The CDR3 nucleotides are TGCGCCAGCAGCGGCCAGGGGGCGCGAGAGACCCAGTACTTC.

This chain uses TRBV19 with TRBJ1-1, with TRBD1 as a possible D gene (5 bases). The CDR3 runs 13 residues. V lost 3 bases and J 3 bases, leaving 8 bases between the germline ends. Germline V lookup: CDR1 LNHDA, CDR2 SQIVND (reference sequence). The CDR3 coding sequence is TGTGCCAGTAGTATGGGAGGGGACACTGAAGCTTTCTTT. Protein: CASSMGGDTEAFF.

This chain links TRBV2 with TRBJ1-6; D ambiguous. The length of the CDR3 is 14 residues. Trimming took 9 bases from V and 7 from J, leaving 16 bases between them. The germline gives CDR1 SNHLY, CDR2 FYNNEI. The CDR3 DNA reads as TGTGCCAGTTTATTCGGTTTGAAGAATTCACCCCTCCACTTT. Encoded protein: CASLFGLKNSPLHF.

The chain couples TRBV5-6 to TRBJ2-2; maybe TRBD1 (5 bases). The CDR3 totals 14 residues. Deletions cut 3 bases from V and 4 bases from J, with 10 bases between. The germline CDR1 and CDR2 sequences are SGHDT and YYEEEE. CDR3 DNA sequence: TGTGCCAGCAGCTCGGACACTTCCACCGGGGAGCTGTTTTTT. This sequence encodes CASSSDTSTGELFF.

The V and J genes are TRBV4-1 and TRBJ2-3, with a possible D match to TRBD1 (5 bases). The CDR3 extends over 13 amino acids. The V end lost 3 bases, the J end lost 5 bases, and 9 bases lay between the germline ends. Germline CDR1 and CDR2: MGHRA and YSYEKL. The CDR3 region is CASSQIGVDTQYF. The CDR3, as DNA: TGCGCCAGCAGCCAGATAGGGGTAGATACGCAGTATTTT.

The chain links TRBV28 to TRBJ1-5; 9 bases are a match to TRBD1. Germline V CDR1 and CDR2: MDHEN, SYDVKM. The CDR3 runs to 16 residues. V gave up 4 bases and J gave up 2 bases; unmatched junction bases: 6. The CDR3 nucleotides are TGTGCCAGCAGTTCCCACAGGGGGCTCGGCAATCAGCCCCAGCATTTT. It specifies CASSSHRGLGNQPQHF. Combining the CDR3 with reference TRBV28 and TRBJ1-5 gives the whole variable domain DVKVTQSSRYLVKRTGEKVFLECVQDMDHENMFWYRQDPGLGLRLIYFSYDVKMKEKGDIPEGYSVSREKKERFSLILESASTNQTSMYLCASSSHRGLGNQPQHFGDGTRLSIL.

The rearrangement links TRBV5-1 to TRBJ2-5; perhaps TRBD1 as D (5 bases). CDR3 size: 13 residues. V lost 10 bases and J lost 0, with 13 bases in between. Germline lookup yields CDR1 SGHRS and CDR2 YFSETQ. This CDR3 is CASMDTNQETQYF. The CDR3, as DNA: TGCGCCTCCATGGACACCAACCAAGAGACCCAGTACTTC.

The V call is TRBV5-4, the J call TRBJ2-5; possibly TRBD2 for D (5 bases). Trimming took off 0 bases at V and 0 bases at J, with 6 bases between the two ends. The length of the CDR3 is 14 residues. Germline V gene data show CDR1 as SGHNT and CDR2 as YYREEE (reference sequence). The CDR3 reads CASSLAGNQETQYF. CDR3 bases: TGTGCCAGCAGCTTGGCCGGGAACCAAGAGACCCAGTACTTC.

CDR3 nucleotide sequence: TGTGCCAGCAGCCGACTAGCGGGAGTAAGTAATGAGCAGTTCTTC. Its protein product is CASSRLAGVSNEQFF. This sequence joins TRBV11-2 and TRBJ2-1, with 12 nucleotides matching TRBD2. V lost 5 bases to trimming and J lost 7 bases; unmatched junction nucleotides: 6. The CDR3 loop spans 15 amino acids. Per germline, CDR1 SGHAT and CDR2 FQNNGV. The full variable domain, in which reference TRBV11-2 and TRBJ2-1 provide the parts outside the CDR3, is EAGVAQSPRYKIIEKRQSVAFWCNPISGHATLYWYQQILGQGPKLLIQFQNNGVVDDSQLPKDRFSAERLKGVDSTLKIQPAKLEDSAVYLCASSRLAGVSNEQFFGPGTRLTVL.

The chain uses TRBV4-1 and TRBJ1-2; D is possibly TRBD1 (5 bases). The V end lost 2 bases, the J end lost 2 bases, and 12 bases lay between the germline ends. Germline lookup yields CDR1 MGHRA and CDR2 YSYEKL. This CDR3 is built from 15 residues. The CDR3 spells CASSQTQVPNYGYTF. In DNA, the CDR3 is TGCGCCAGCAGCCAAACACAGGTTCCGAACTATGGCTACACCTTC.

This rearrangement joins TRBV3-1 (or the pseudogene TRBV3-2) to TRBJ1-1, with D unresolved. This CDR3 is built from 15 residues. V was trimmed by 1 base and J by 1 base, leaving 10 bases between them. Germline V gene data show CDR1 as LGHDT and CDR2 as YNNKEL (reference sequence). CDR3 DNA sequence: TGTGCCAGCAGCCAAGTCGGACGGGGGAACACTGAAGCTTTCTTT. This codes for CASSQVGRGNTEAFF.

The rearrangement links TRBV19 to TRBJ1-1; a weak D match, TRBD1 (6 bases). The V end was cut by 3 bases, the J end by 0 bases, with 23 bases between. The CDR3 runs 19 residues. Germline V gives CDR1 LNHDA, CDR2 SQIVND (reference sequence). The CDR3 nucleotides read TGTGCCAGTAGTATGTCCGGGACAACAATGTATCACATGAACACTGAAGCTTTCTTT. It codes for CASSMSGTTMYHMNTEAFF.

This chain connects TRBV28 to TRBJ2-7, with a possible D match to TRBD1 (6 bases). Trimming removed 3 bases from V and 6 bases from J, with 12 bases in between. This CDR3 contains 13 residues. Germline CDR1 reads MDHEN; CDR2 reads SYDVKM. Here the CDR3 DNA reads TGTGCCAGCAGTTTGGGGGCCTGGCTCGAGCAGTACTTC. It yields the protein CASSLGAWLEQYF.

The rearrangement uses TRBV5-1 and TRBJ2-3; TRBD1 aligns across 8 bases. The CDR3 extends over 16 amino acids. Germline V gene lookup returns CDR1 SGHRS and CDR2 YFSETQ. V shed 0 bases and J 5 bases; nucleotides not matched to a gene: 8. The CDR3 DNA follows: TGCGCCAGCAGCTTGGCAGGGGACAGGATTGGAGATACGCAGTATTTT. As protein: CASSLAGDRIGDTQYF. The full variable domain, rest sourced from reference TRBV5-1 and TRBJ2-3, is KAGVTQTPRYLIKTRGQQVTLSCSPISGHRSVSWYQQTPGQGLQFLFEYFSETQRNKGNFPGRFSGRQFSNSRSEMNVSTLELGDSALYLCASSLAGDRIGDTQYFGPGTRLTVL.

The rearrangement uses TRBV5-5 and TRBJ1-1, with D perhaps TRBD1 (5 bases). The V end lost 4 bases, the J end lost 0 bases, and 10 bases lay between the germline ends. The CDR3 is 14 amino acids. Germline loops: CDR1 SGHKS, CDR2 YYEKEE (reference sequence). CDR3 protein: CASSLDSMNTEAFF. The CDR3, as DNA: TGTGCCAGCAGCCTAGACAGCATGAACACTGAAGCTTTCTTT.

This sequence joins TRBV5-1 and TRBJ1-2; the match to TRBD1 covers 10 bases. This CDR3 is built from 18 residues. Trimming removed 0 bases from V and 3 bases from J; junction bases left unmatched: 11. Germline CDR1 and CDR2: SGHRS and YFSETQ. The CDR3 bases are TGCGCCAGCAGCTTGGAGCCGGGACAGGGGAAGGGGTACTATGGCTACACCTTC. Protein sequence: CASSLEPGQGKGYYGYTF.

This clone has a single count. V usage is TRBV10-3 and J usage is TRBJ1-5; maybe TRBD1 (5 bases). The CDR3 length is 17 residues. Trimming took off 2 bases at V and 1 base at J, with 15 bases between the two ends. Germline V lookup: CDR1 ENHRY, CDR2 SYGVKD. CDR3 amino acids: CAISEGHRGGSNQPQHF. The CDR3 DNA reads TGTGCCATCAGTGAGGGACATAGGGGAGGCAGCAATCAGCCCCAGCATTTT.

CDR3 in amino acids: CASSLDFGTGVYEQYF. For the CDR3, the DNA is TGTGCCAGCAGTTTAGATTTTGGGACAGGGGTCTACGAGCAGTACTTC. V and J are TRBV28 and TRBJ2-7, with TRBD1 matching over 10 bases. The V gene end was trimmed by 2 bases and the J gene end by 3 bases; junction bases not matched to a gene: 7. This CDR3 is 16 amino acids long. CDR1 MDHEN and CDR2 SYDVKM come from the germline V gene.

This clone was counted a single time. This rearrangement joins TRBV11-2 to TRBJ2-7, with D hard to call. Germline loops: CDR1 SGHAT, CDR2 FQNNGV. V lost 1 base and J 6 bases, leaving 16 bases between the germline ends. This CDR3 contains 15 residues. The CDR3 region is CASSLAGPFFAEQYF. The CDR3 DNA reads as TGTGCCAGCAGCTTAGCAGGTCCGTTTTTTGCCGAGCAGTACTTC. The whole variable domain, filled in from reference TRBV11-2 and TRBJ2-7, reads EAGVAQSPRYKIIEKRQSVAFWCNPISGHATLYWYQQILGQGPKLLIQFQNNGVVDDSQLPKDRFSAERLKGVDSTLKIQPAKLEDSAVYLCASSLAGPFFAEQYFGPGTRLTVT.

The CDR3, as DNA: TGTGCCAGCAGCCCCAGGGGACAGGACTCCTACAATGAGCAGTTCTTC. Translated: CASSPRGQDSYNEQFF. The V call is TRBV7-9, the J call TRBJ2-1, with 8 bases that match TRBD1. The V and J ends lost 5 bases and 0 bases, in that order; junction bases with no gene match: 6. CDR3 length equals 16 residues. In germline, CDR1 is SEHNR, CDR2 FQNEAQ (reference sequence).

The chain recombines TRBV28 with TRBJ1-2; a possible D gene is TRBD1 (5 bases). The CDR3 spans 13 residues. The germline CDR1 and CDR2 sequences are MDHEN and SYDVKM. The V end was cut by 0 bases, the J end by 5 bases, with 7 bases between. CDR3 DNA: TGTGCCAGCAGTTTATGGTCAGGGTATGGCTACACCTTC. It yields the protein CASSLWSGYGYTF.

The chain uses TRBV19 and TRBJ1-4; 8 positions agree with TRBD1. The germline gives CDR1 LNHDA, CDR2 SQIVND (reference sequence). The CDR3 extends over 18 amino acids. Losses at the gene ends were 3 bases for V and 3 bases for J; bases not matched to a gene: 12. As DNA, the CDR3 is TGTGCCAGTAGTATGTACGCAGGGGGCGCGTTAGCTAATGAAAAACTGTTTTTT. It yields the protein CASSMYAGGALANEKLFF.